This T cell receptor (beta chain) was captured by sequencing in a study of shared clonotypes between healthy human individuals. Clones were read by immunoSEQ multiplex PCR, and TCRdb kept only the in-frame ones, dropping some. The profile shows roughly 590,000 clones, 95% to 96% of them singletons. The naive CD8 subset, CD45RO-negative cells positively selected for CCR7, excluded terminally differentiated effector memory CD45RA+ cells. The study enrolled healthy HIV-negative adults without recent acute infections or vaccinations as donors. Unmatched junction bases numbered 5, after V lost 7 bases and J lost 0 bases. CDR1 is MNHNS and CDR2 is SASEGT in the germline V gene. CDR3 size: 15 residues.

The sequence came from a woman in her twenties or thirties in good health. The chain couples TRBV6-1 to TRBJ2-1, with 8 bases that match TRBD1. Sequences were obtained from naive CD8+ T cells sorted from blood. CDR3 nucleotides: TGTGCCAGCACTAGGGACAGGAGCTCCTACAATGAGCAGTTCTTC. The encoded protein is CASTRDRSSYNEQFF.